Each of the 25 T cell receptor beta chains below was sequenced from the same sample in a study of blood T cell repertoires in COVID-19. TCRdb keeps only in-frame clones here, not all; method: immunoSEQ multiplex PCR. The sample yields some 83,000 clones, around 86% seen once. Sequenced input: peripheral blood. These receptors originate from a man aged 45-65 years with active COVID-19.

The V and J genes are TRBV18 and TRBJ1-1; tentative D call: TRBD1 (5 bases). Germline V CDR1 and CDR2: KGHSH, LQKENI. Trimming pared 3 bases from V and 1 base from J, leaving 12 bases between. This CDR3 contains 15 residues. CDR3 in amino acids: CASSPSLGRNTEAFF. The CDR3 DNA sequence: TGTGCCAGCTCACCTTCTTTGGGGCGGAACACTGAAGCTTTCTTT.

The genes are TRBV27 and TRBJ1-3; 9 bases are shared with TRBD1. In germline, CDR1 is MNHEY, CDR2 SMNVEV (reference sequence). This CDR3 has 14 amino acids. Germline trimming cut 2 bases from V and 8 bases from J; bases unmatched to any gene: 4. In DNA form, the CDR3 reads TGTGCCAGCAGTTTAACAGGGGGCTTGCACACCATATATTTT. Amino acid sequence: CASSLTGGLHTIYF.

This chain connects TRBV6-5 to TRBJ1-1; perhaps TRBD1 as D (5 bases). From germline, CDR1 is MNHEY and CDR2 SVGAGI. V was cut by 6 bases and J by 0 bases, with 11 bases left in between. The CDR3 loop spans 14 amino acids. The CDR3 sequence is CASSKRGMNTEAFF. The CDR3 nucleotides read TGTGCCAGCAGCAAAAGGGGCATGAACACTGAAGCTTTCTTT.

The chain joins TRBV2 to TRBJ2-7; D is perhaps TRBD2 (6 bases). Looked up from germline, CDR1 is SNHLY and CDR2 is FYNNEI. The V end was cut by 5 bases, the J end by 7 bases, with 15 bases between. This CDR3 comprises 13 residues. The DNA for the CDR3 is TGTGCCAGCAGTTTACTAAATGGGGGGGAGCAGTACTTC. Translating gives CASSLLNGGEQYF.

The rearrangement joins TRBV30 to TRBJ1-6; D is unresolved. CDR1 and CDR2 (germline): GTSNPN, SVGIG (reference sequence). V was clipped by 0 bases and J by 10 bases, with 13 bases between them. The CDR3 is 14 residues long. The CDR3 here is CAWSVFVTGSPLHF. CDR3 in DNA: TGTGCCTGGAGTGTATTTGTAACGGGATCACCCCTCCACTTT.

This clone was seen once. This chain links TRBV12-3 or TRBV12-4 with TRBJ2-7; TRBD1 matches 8 bases. Germline trimming cut 6 bases from V and 6 bases from J; bases unmatched to any gene: 7. This CDR3 has 13 amino acids. CDR3 loop: CASRTTGGGEQYF. The DNA for the CDR3 is TGTGCCAGCAGAACTACAGGGGGAGGCGAGCAGTACTTC.

The V and J genes are TRBV11-2 and TRBJ2-7; 10 bases agree with TRBD1. V gave up 5 bases and J gave up 4 bases; unmatched junction bases: 11. The CDR3 is 16 amino acids. Germline assignment: CDR1 SGHAT and CDR2 FQNNGV. CDR3: CASSPLRGQGQYEQYF. The DNA for the CDR3 is TGTGCCAGCAGCCCACTTCGGGGACAGGGGCAATACGAGCAGTACTTC.

This chain uses TRBV6-6 with TRBJ1-4; no definite D call. The CDR3 extends over 14 amino acids. The V end was cut by 7 bases, the J end by 8 bases, with 17 bases between. CDR1 and CDR2 from the germline V gene are MNHNY and SVGAGI (reference sequence). CDR3 protein: CASKRGEGQEKLFF. CDR3 in DNA: TGTGCCAGCAAACGGGGTGAAGGGCAAGAAAAACTGTTTTTT.

This clone was counted once. The chain is built from TRBV4-3 and TRBJ2-3, with 7 nucleotides matching TRBD2. The junction had 11 bases not matched to a gene; V was cut back by 0 bases and J by 2 bases. Germline loops: CDR1 LGHNA, CDR2 YSLEER. The CDR3 spans 18 residues. In DNA form, the CDR3 reads TGCGCCAGCAGCCAAGATCCTAGGGCTAGCGGAACCACAGATACGCAGTATTTT. Protein sequence: CASSQDPRASGTTDTQYF.

The chain combines TRBV28 with TRBJ1-4; a possible D gene is TRBD1 (5 bases). Trimming left V 4 bases short and J 5 bases short, with 17 bases between. The CDR3 consists of 16 residues. Germline V gene lookup returns CDR1 MDHEN and CDR2 SYDVKM. The CDR3 sequence is CASSSSGGLINEKLFF. The CDR3 nucleotides are TGTGCCAGCAGTTCCTCGGGGGGACTGATCAATGAAAAACTGTTTTTT.

The chain carries TRBV6-2 or TRBV6-3 and TRBJ1-5; no clear D gene. The CDR3 length is 12 residues. The ends were cut back, 4 bases at V and 6 bases at J, with 7 bases in the middle. Germline V lookup: CDR1 MNHEY, CDR2 SVGEGT. This chain's CDR3 is CASSFPIQPQHF. The CDR3 coding sequence is TGTGCCAGCAGTTTCCCCATTCAGCCCCAGCATTTT.

V and J are TRBV12-5 and TRBJ1-6; the match to TRBD1 covers 8 bases. Germline V gene lookup returns CDR1 LGHNT and CDR2 FRNRAP. V lost 8 bases to trimming and J lost 7 bases; unmatched junction nucleotides: 4. The CDR3 loop spans 13 amino acids. The CDR3 loop is CASQGQVNSPLHF. The CDR3 nucleotides read TGTGCTAGTCAGGGACAGGTCAATTCACCCCTCCACTTT.

The chain is built from TRBV12-3 or TRBV12-4 and TRBJ1-5, with TRBD1 as a possible D gene (5 bases). The length of the CDR3 is 13 residues. The V gene lost 1 base and the J gene lost 5 bases, with 6 bases spanning the gap. The CDR3 here is CASSLGGDQPQHF. For the CDR3, the DNA is TGTGCCAGCAGTTTAGGGGGGGATCAGCCCCAGCATTTT.

The sample holds one count of this clone. This rearrangement joins TRBV2 to TRBJ1-3, with D possibly being TRBD1 (5 bases). The CDR3 covers 14 residues. Germline lookup yields CDR1 SNHLY and CDR2 FYNNEI. The V and J ends lost 6 bases and 8 bases respectively, with 17 bases between them. The CDR3 protein is CASSGHGRGDTIYF. In DNA form, the CDR3 reads TGTGCCAGCAGCGGTCACGGACGGGGGGACACCATATATTTT.

The chain carries TRBV28 and TRBJ2-3, with TRBD1 matching 7 bases. Germline assignment: CDR1 MDHEN and CDR2 SYDVKM. This CDR3 has 17 residues. The V and J ends lost 6 bases and 2 bases, in that order; junction bases with no gene match: 14. The CDR3 region has the DNA TGTGCCAGCAGGGCCGGGACAGCCTATCCTTTCACAGATACGCAGTATTTT. Its protein product is CASRAGTAYPFTDTQYF.

This clone turned up a few times. The chain couples TRBV5-8 to TRBJ1-5; 7 positions agree with TRBD1. The CDR3 is made up of 15 amino acids. Trimming cost V 4 bases and J 4 bases; bases outside gene matches: 8. In germline, CDR1 is SGHTS, CDR2 YDEGEE. The CDR3 protein is CASSGGQKINQPQHF. CDR3 sequence (DNA): TGTGCCAGCAGCGGGGGACAGAAGATAAATCAGCCCCAGCATTTT.

The gene calls are TRBV7-2 and TRBJ2-7; TRBD1 matches at 10 bases. CDR1 is SGHTA, CDR2 FQGNSA, per germline. The V gene end was trimmed by 5 bases and the J gene end by 2 bases; junction bases not matched to a gene: 12. This CDR3 has 17 residues. The CDR3 DNA is TGTGCCAGCAGCGGCCGCTCCGACAGGGGGCTTACCTACGAGCAGTACTTC. Amino acids: CASSGRSDRGLTYEQYF.

V and J are TRBV7-9 and TRBJ2-5; D remains ambiguous. From germline, CDR1 is SEHNR and CDR2 FQNEAQ (reference sequence). V was clipped by 4 bases and J by 5 bases, with 8 bases between them. The CDR3 contains 12 residues. DNA of the CDR3: TGTGCCAGCAGCTCTATATGGGAGACCCAGTACTTC. The encoded protein is CASSSIWETQYF.

V usage is TRBV30 and J usage is TRBJ1-1; the D is unclear. The CDR3 consists of 12 residues. Per the germline V gene, CDR1 is GTSNPN and CDR2 is SVGIG (reference sequence). Trimming took off 4 bases at V and 2 bases at J, with 8 bases between the two ends. CDR3 coding DNA: TGTGCCTGGACCCCAATTAACACTGAAGCTTTCTTT. Its translation: CAWTPINTEAFF. Filled out from reference TRBV30 and TRBJ1-1, the complete variable domain reads SQTIHQWPATLVQPVGSPLSLECTVEGTSNPNLYWYRQAAGRGLQLLFYSVGIGQISSEVPQNLSASRPQDRQFILSSKKLLLSDSGFYLCAWTPINTEAFFGQGTRLTVV.

The rearrangement joins TRBV9 to TRBJ2-7; D perhaps matches TRBD2 (7 bases). The CDR3 is 14 amino acids. In germline, CDR1 is SGDLS, CDR2 YYNGEE. Trimming cost V 7 bases and J 1 base, with 15 bases left between them. The CDR3 spells CASGGAADSYEQYF. CDR3 bases: TGTGCCAGCGGGGGGGCGGCCGATTCCTACGAGCAGTACTTC.

This rearrangement joins TRBV7-2 to TRBJ2-7, with a possible D match to TRBD2 (6 bases). The CDR3 runs to 14 residues. Trimming took 5 bases from V and 6 from J, leaving 17 bases between them. Looked up from germline, CDR1 is SGHTA and CDR2 is FQGNSA. CDR3 sequence (DNA): TGTGCCAGCAGCCCCGTGCGGGATAGGGGCGAGCAGTACTTC. It yields the protein CASSPVRDRGEQYF.

The chain links TRBV9 to TRBJ1-4, with 8 bases that match TRBD1. V shed 4 bases, J shed 3 bases, and the junction held 8 bases outside the gene matches. The CDR3 runs to 16 residues. Germline CDR1 is SGDLS and CDR2 is YYNGEE. In DNA, the CDR3 is TGTGCCAGCAGCCCATGGACAGGGCAAGCTAATGAAAAACTGTTTTTT. It translates to CASSPWTGQANEKLFF.

This chain connects TRBV19 to TRBJ1-2; possible D gene TRBD1, 5 bases. In germline, CDR1 is LNHDA, CDR2 SQIVND (reference sequence). The V gene lost 8 bases and the J gene lost 5 bases, with 18 bases spanning the gap. The CDR3 is 14 amino acids. In DNA, the CDR3 is TGTGCCAGTTCGAGCGGGACGGTACCATATGGCTACACCTTC. Translated, it gives CASSSGTVPYGYTF.

The chain uses TRBV5-1 and TRBJ2-6, with 8 bases fitting TRBD1. With V trimmed by 4 bases and J by 0 bases, 6 bases remained unmatched. Per germline, CDR1 SGHRS and CDR2 YFSETQ. The CDR3 runs to 17 residues. The CDR3 nucleotides are TGCGCCAGCAGCCCGGGACAGGCCCGCTCTGGGGCCAACGTCCTGACTTTC. Its protein is CASSPGQARSGANVLTF.

The chain is built from TRBV19 and TRBJ2-7, with 12 bases lining up with TRBD1. CDR1 and CDR2 (germline): LNHDA, SQIVND (reference sequence). V gave up 8 bases and J gave up 7 bases; unmatched junction bases: 9. The CDR3 consists of 14 residues. The CDR3, as DNA: TGTGCCAGTCTCTCGGGGACAGGGGGCTGGGAGCAGTACTTC. Translation: CASLSGTGGWEQYF.